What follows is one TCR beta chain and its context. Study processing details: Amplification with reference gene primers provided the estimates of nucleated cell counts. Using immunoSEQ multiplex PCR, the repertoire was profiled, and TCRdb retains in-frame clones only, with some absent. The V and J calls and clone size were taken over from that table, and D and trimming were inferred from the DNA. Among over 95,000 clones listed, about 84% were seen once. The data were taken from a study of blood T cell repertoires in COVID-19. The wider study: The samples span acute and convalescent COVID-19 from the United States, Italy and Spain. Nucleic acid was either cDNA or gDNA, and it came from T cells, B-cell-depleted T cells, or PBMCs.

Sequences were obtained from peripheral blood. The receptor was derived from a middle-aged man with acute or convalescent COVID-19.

The CDR3 nucleotides read TGTGCCAGCAGTCCGCGACAGGTAATGAACACTGAAGCTTTCTTT. The encoded protein is CASSPRQVMNTEAFF. The V gene is TRBV25-1, the J gene TRBJ1-1; tentatively, D is TRBD1 (6 bases). Germline assignment: CDR1 MGHDK and CDR2 SYGVNS. This CDR3 region has 15 residues. V lost 5 bases and J lost 0, with 13 bases in between.